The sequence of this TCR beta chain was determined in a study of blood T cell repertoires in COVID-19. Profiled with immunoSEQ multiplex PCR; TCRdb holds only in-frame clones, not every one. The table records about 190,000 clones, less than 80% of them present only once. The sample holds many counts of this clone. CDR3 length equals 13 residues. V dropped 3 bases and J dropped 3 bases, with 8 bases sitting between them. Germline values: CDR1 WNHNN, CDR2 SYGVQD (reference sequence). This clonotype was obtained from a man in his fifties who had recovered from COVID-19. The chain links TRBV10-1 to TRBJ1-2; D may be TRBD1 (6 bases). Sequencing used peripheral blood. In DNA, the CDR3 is TGCGCCAGCAGTGACTACAGGGACTATGGCTACACCTTC. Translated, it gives CASSDYRDYGYTF.